This T cell receptor beta chain was sequenced in a study of T cells in Graves' hyperthyroidism and ophthalmopathy. Across the whole study: Before any treatment, at initial diagnosis, peripheral blood was collected. Overall study results and limits: Ophthalmopathy stood apart from stable hyperthyroidism in a 13 V-J model.

Germline CDR1 reads SGHTS; CDR2 reads YDEGEE. J was trimmed by 0 bases and V by 4 bases; bases with no gene match: 12. The CDR3 is 19 residues long. From RNA transcripts, TCR beta CDR3 regions were amplified. Primed by the HTBI set, a first-round RT-PCR was run on the TCR CDR3. TCRdb analysed the multiplex PCR reads with MiXCR anew, one entry per CDR3 protein. The data hold hundreds of thousands of distinct CDR3 sequences, with roughly 15% observed a single time. About 10 ml fresh peripheral blood yielded the PBMCs. Notes on this clonotype: Antigen unknown.

This receptor was obtained from a woman in her thirties or forties with Graves' ophthalmopathy. Input material: blood. The chain has TRBV5-8 and TRBJ1-5, with 11 bases fitting TRBD1. The CDR3 coding sequence is TGTGCCAGCAGCCAACGCGGACAGGGGGCAGGGTATAGCAATCAGCCCCAGCATTTT. It specifies CASSQRGQGAGYSNQPQHF. Full variable domain (remainder filled in from reference TRBV5-8 and TRBJ1-5): EAGVTQSPTHLIKTRGQQATLRCSPISGHTSVYWYQQALGLGLQFLLWYDEGEERNRGNFPPRFSGRQFPNYSSELNVNALELEDSALYLCASSQRGQGAGYSNQPQHFGDGTRLSIL.